This TCR beta chain originates from a study of T cell responses to AZD1222 COVID-19 vaccine. Regarding this clone: Its specificity is not known.

V lost 3 bases, J lost 5 bases, and 7 bases lay in between. Per the germline V gene, CDR1 is KGHDR and CDR2 is SFDVKD. The CDR3 has 13 residues. Study-level results: At 160-218 and 743-854, vaccine-associated CD4 TCRs were dominant, and they spanned spike. In a largely white British group with more females than males, clonal diversity was possibly underestimated. Vaccination with two AZD1222 doses was followed by a rise in Spike-specific TCR breadth and depth.

This table comes from immunoSEQ multiplex PCR, and its TCRdb copy is limited to in-frame clones, with some not included. The repertoire has under 130,000 clones, 80% to 95% of them found once; the top ten carry roughly 1.3%. The specimen was peripheral blood, collected on day 0 of AZD1222 vaccination. The source is an adult in good health. The chain carries TRBV24-1 and TRBJ1-5, with D possibly TRBD1 on 5 matching bases. The CDR3 coding sequence is TGTGCCACCAGTGATCGGGGGGATCAGCCCCAGCATTTT. Translating it yields CATSDRGDQPQHF.